This T cell receptor beta chain was found in a study of neurological immune-mediated disorders (dated by TCRdb to about 2019). Context from the whole study: Peripheral blood TCR-beta repertoires from patients with HTLV-I-associated myelopathy (HAM/TSP), patients with multiple sclerosis, and healthy controls were compared in the study using UMI-based sequencing. Longitudinal samples, technical triplicates and paired sorted CD4+ and CD8+ T-cell subsets, alongside PBMC samples, were included among the roughly 96 TCR-beta libraries. Each longitudinal HAM/TSP and healthy donor was sampled at 3 time-points spaced at 3-40 month intervals. The cohort included 60 to 70 subjects: some 14 with HAM/TSP, around 34 with multiple sclerosis, and around 20 healthy controls. Paper-wide results and their limitations: TCR clonal expansion was highest in HAM/TSP patients and lowest in MS patients, with MS patients falling below even healthy controls. No identical CDR3 amino acid sequences were shared among expanded clones across subjects, suggesting private TCR-beta repertoires in all groups.

The sample holds many counts of this clonotype. The target of this receptor is not known. It has no much larger one-base neighbor in the sample; base qualities were not kept. To synthesize cDNA, template-switch 5'RACE was performed with a primer carrying a 10-nucleotide random unique molecular identifier so that each TCR transcript was tagged. Every sequencing run yielded over 190 million TCR-beta sequences covering 15-18 subjects. Total RNA was extracted with the RNeasy kit. The KAPA Real-time Library Amplification kit was used to amplify TCR-beta VDJ regions with primers for the TCR constant region and the 5'RACE anchor. A first PCR added sample indexes and Illumina adaptors, after which a second PCR increased the library yield. After Ampure bead purification, the TCR product of roughly 650 bp was size-selected on a 2% E-gel SizeSelection system. Before pooling, library quality was assessed on a Bioanalyzer, concentration was determined with Qubit, and library quantification was performed with the Kapa Library Quantification kit. An Illumina HiSeq 2500 sequenced the libraries paired-end 2 x 150 bp. To increase sequence diversity, roughly 24-32% phiX was spiked into each library pool. From the authors' description of their analysis: The UMI-based MiGEC pipeline processed quality-filtered reads and removed over 85% of raw TCR sequences during error correction. IMGT germline references were used for aligning VDJ genes, and each clonotype was defined as a unique CDR3 amino acid sequence together with its V-J genes. Clonal expansion, Shannon diversity and CDR3 relatedness (CalcPairwiseDistances, ClusterSamples) were evaluated with VDJtools, and phylogenetic trees were built with CLCbio workbench. Using coefficient-of-variation modelling across technical triplicates, the study counted a clone as expanded if it had at least 8 unique UMIs. TCRdb itself trimmed the public reads at Q25 with fastp, ran MiXCR and retained productive beta chains. Here each entry gathers all rows of one CDR3 protein and keeps the most common genes and DNA. TCRdb's processing, not the authors' own work, is the source of the V and J calls. The sample includes under 50,000 distinct CDR3 sequences, with under 15% observed a single time. Of the sample, 4.5% is held by the ten largest clones.

What the time point label conveys for this sample: longitudinal time-point 2. For the unsorted PBMC libraries, 2 million PBMCs were stored in RNAlater at -80 degrees C until RNA extraction and were used to generate the libraries. Peripheral blood was subjected to Ficoll-Hypaque density gradient centrifugation to isolate PBMCs, which were then cryopreserved in liquid nitrogen. V loses 2 bases of germline sequence and J loses 6 bases, and the interval between the two ends is 11 bases. The CDR3 contains 14 residues, cysteine and phenylalanine counted. Only the CDR3 DNA is retained, 42 bases long and in frame from the first base.

Rearrangement joined TRBV12-3 or TRBV12-4 to TRBJ1-5, with the D gene call left open. The sequence was obtained from a male donor with HTLV-1-associated myelopathy (HAM/TSP). Sequencing was carried out using PBMCs. The bases read TGTGCCAGCAGTTTAAAGTCAGGAGGTCAGCCCCAGCATTTT. This is translated as CASSLKSGGQPQHF.